This TCR beta chain comes out of a study of cytomegalovirus exposure and HLA in healthy donors. Across the study: Of about 390 genotyped donors, more than 65% grouped in the Caucasian-associated ancestry cluster. Study conclusions and caveats: The productive fraction for most TCR beta V segments was about 90% or about 30% in an earlier analysis. What TCR beta sequences reportedly achieved was accurate prediction of HLA-A and HLA-B alleles in most subjects. In all likelihood, a cluster of highly shared sequence variants was a sequencing artifact.

V lost 2 bases and J 3 bases, leaving 19 bases between the germline ends. The CDR3 extends over 18 amino acids. Germline V CDR1 and CDR2: LGHNT, FRNRAP. The study ran its PCR with 60 Vbeta and 13 Jbeta primers. Data came from immunoSEQ multiplex PCR; TCRdb stores just in-frame clones and leaves some out. Of 90,000 to 110,000 clones detected, approximately 11% appear once; the ten largest clones hold around 15%. On this clone itself: Its matching antigen is unknown.

Sequenced sample: PBMCs. The source of this sequence is a man between 40 and 49 years old in good health and CMV-seropositive. The chain joins TRBV12-5 to TRBJ2-2, with a tentative D call TRBD2 (7 bases). CDR3 bases: TGTGCTAGTGGTTTGAGAGGGGGGGCAGCTCGGTACACCGGGGAGCTGTTTTTT. Translating it yields CASGLRGGAARYTGELFF.